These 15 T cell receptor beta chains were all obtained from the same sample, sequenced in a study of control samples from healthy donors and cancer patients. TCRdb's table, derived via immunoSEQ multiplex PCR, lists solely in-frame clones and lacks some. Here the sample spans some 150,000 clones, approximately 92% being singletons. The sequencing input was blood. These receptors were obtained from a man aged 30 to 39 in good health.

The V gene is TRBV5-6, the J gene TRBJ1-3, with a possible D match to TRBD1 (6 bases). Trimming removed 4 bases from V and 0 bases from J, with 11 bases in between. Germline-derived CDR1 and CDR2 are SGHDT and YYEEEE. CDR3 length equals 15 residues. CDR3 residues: CASSPGAGSGNTIYF. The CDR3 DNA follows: TGTGCCAGCAGCCCGGGGGCCGGCTCTGGAAACACCATATATTTT.

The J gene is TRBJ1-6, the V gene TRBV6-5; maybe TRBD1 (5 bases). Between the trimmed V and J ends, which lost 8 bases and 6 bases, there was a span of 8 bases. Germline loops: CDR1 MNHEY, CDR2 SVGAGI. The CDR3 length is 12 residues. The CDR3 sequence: CASQGGNSPLHF. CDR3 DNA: TGTGCCAGCCAGGGCGGTAATTCACCCCTCCACTTT.

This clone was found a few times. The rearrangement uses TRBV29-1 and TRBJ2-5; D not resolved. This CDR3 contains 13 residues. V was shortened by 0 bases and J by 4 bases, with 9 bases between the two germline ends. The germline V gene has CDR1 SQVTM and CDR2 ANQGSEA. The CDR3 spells CSVEDLWGETQYF. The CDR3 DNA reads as TGCAGCGTTGAAGATTTGTGGGGAGAGACCCAGTACTTC.

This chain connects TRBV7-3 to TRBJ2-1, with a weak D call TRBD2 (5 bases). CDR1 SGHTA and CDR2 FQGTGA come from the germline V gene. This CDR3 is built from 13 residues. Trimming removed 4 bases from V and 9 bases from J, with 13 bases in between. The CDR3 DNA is TGTGCCAGCAGCTCGACGCGGGCGAGTGAGCAGTTCTTC. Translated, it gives CASSSTRASEQFF.

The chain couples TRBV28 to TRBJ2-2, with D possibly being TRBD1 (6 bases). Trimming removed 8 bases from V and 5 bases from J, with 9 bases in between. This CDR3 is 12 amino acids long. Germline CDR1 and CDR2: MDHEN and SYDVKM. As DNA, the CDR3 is TGTGCCAGCCCCGACAGGACCGGGGAGCTGTTTTTT. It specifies CASPDRTGELFF.

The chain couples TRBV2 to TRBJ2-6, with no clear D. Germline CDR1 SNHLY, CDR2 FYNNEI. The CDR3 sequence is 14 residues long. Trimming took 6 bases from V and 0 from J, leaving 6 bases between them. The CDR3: CASRGFSGANVLTF. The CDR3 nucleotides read TGTGCCAGCAGAGGGTTCTCTGGGGCCAACGTCCTGACTTTC. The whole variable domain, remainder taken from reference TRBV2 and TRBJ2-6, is EPEVTQTPSHQVTQMGQEVILRCVPISNHLYFYWYRQILGQKVEFLVSFYNNEISEKSEIFDDQFSVERPDGSNFTLKIRSTKLEDSAMYFCASRGFSGANVLTFGAGSRLTVL.

CDR3 sequence reads: CASSRGGYEQYF. CDR3 sequence (DNA): TGTGCCAGCAGCCGGGGGGGCTACGAGCAGTACTTC. The chain recombines TRBV2 with TRBJ2-7; 8 bases fit TRBD2. The CDR3 is made up of 12 amino acids. CDR1 and CDR2 from the germline V gene are SNHLY and FYNNEI. V was clipped by 6 bases and J by 3 bases; unmatched bases: 1. The variable domain in full, completed from reference TRBV2 and TRBJ2-7, reads EPEVTQTPSHQVTQMGQEVILRCVPISNHLYFYWYRQILGQKVEFLVSFYNNEISEKSEIFDDQFSVERPDGSNFTLKIRSTKLEDSAMYFCASSRGGYEQYFGPGTRLTVT.

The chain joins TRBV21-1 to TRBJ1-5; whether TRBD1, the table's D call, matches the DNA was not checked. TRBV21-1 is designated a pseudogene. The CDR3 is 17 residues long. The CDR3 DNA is TGTGCCAGCAGCAAAGCCCCCGGGACAGGGGGCCATCAGCCCCAGCATTTT. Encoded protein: CASSKAPGTGGHQPQHF.

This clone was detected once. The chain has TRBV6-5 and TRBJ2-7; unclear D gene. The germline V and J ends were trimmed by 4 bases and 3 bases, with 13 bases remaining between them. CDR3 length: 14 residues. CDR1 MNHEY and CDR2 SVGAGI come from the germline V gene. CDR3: CASSSAGPLYEQYF. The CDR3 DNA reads TGTGCCAGCAGTTCGGCAGGCCCCCTCTACGAGCAGTACTTC.

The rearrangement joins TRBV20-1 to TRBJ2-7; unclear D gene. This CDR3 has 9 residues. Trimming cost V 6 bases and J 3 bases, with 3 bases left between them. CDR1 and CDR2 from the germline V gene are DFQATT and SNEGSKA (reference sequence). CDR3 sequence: CSADYEQYF. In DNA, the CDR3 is TGCAGTGCAGACTACGAGCAGTACTTC.

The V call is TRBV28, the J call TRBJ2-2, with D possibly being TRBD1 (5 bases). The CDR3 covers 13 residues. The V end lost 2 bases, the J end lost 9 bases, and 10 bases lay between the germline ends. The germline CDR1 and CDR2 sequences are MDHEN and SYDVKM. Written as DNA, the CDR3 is TGTGCCAGCAGTTTAGAAGGGGTCAGGGAGCTGTTTTTT. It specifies CASSLEGVRELFF.

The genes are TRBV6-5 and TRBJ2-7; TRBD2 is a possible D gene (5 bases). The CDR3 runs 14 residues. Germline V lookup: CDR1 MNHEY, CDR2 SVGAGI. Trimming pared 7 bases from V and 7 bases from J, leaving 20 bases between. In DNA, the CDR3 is TGTGCCAGCAACCCGGACCTCGGACCGGGAGAGCAGTACTTC. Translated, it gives CASNPDLGPGEQYF.

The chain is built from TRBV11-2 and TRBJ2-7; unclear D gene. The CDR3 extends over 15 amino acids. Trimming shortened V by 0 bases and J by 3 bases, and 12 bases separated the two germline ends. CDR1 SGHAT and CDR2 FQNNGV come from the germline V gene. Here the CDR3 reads CASSLDSLSFYEQYF. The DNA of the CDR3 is TGTGCCAGCAGCTTAGATTCCTTGTCCTTCTACGAGCAGTACTTC.

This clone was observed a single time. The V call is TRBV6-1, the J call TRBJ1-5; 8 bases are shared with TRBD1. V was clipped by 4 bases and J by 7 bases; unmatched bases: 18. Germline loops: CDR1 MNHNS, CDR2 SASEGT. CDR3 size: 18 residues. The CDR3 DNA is TGTGCCAGCAGTGGCTCGGGACAGGTCAACCCAATTGCACAGCCCCAGCATTTT. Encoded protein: CASSGSGQVNPIAQPQHF.

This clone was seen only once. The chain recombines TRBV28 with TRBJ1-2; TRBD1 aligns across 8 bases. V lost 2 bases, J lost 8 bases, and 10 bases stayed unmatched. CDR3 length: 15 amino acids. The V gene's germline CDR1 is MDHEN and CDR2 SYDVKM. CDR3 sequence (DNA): TGTGCCAGCAGTTTAGCTGGACAGGGCAAGGGAGGCTACACCTTC. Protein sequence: CASSLAGQGKGGYTF.